The 14 T cell receptor beta chains below were found in one sample sequenced in a study of T cell changes during pregnancy in multiple sclerosis. Method: immunoSEQ multiplex PCR; TCRdb's copy keeps in-frame clones and lacks some. The repertoire holds 20,000 to 25,000 clones, with just under 85% as singletons. The sequenced sample was CD8+ T cells from peripheral blood mononuclear cells, obtained in the first trimester of pregnancy. The receptors come from a female donor in good health, enrolled as a control in a pregnancy study.

The chain links TRBV7-9 to TRBJ1-1, with a tentative D call TRBD1 (6 bases). The CDR3 length is 14 residues. Trimming stripped 5 bases from V and 2 bases from J, with 12 bases between. Germline CDR1 SEHNR, CDR2 FQNEAQ (reference sequence). CDR3 coding DNA: TGTGCCAGCAGCCCCCCGGGACAAAACACTGAAGCTTTCTTT. The encoded protein is CASSPPGQNTEAFF.

The chain carries TRBV19 and TRBJ1-1; D gene uncertain. The V gene lost 1 base and the J gene lost 0 bases, with 9 bases spanning the gap. This CDR3 region has 15 residues. Germline lookup yields CDR1 LNHDA and CDR2 SQIVND (reference sequence). The CDR3 DNA reads TGTGCCAGTAGTATAGGGAGGCGGGTGAACACTGAAGCTTTCTTT. Translation gives CASSIGRRVNTEAFF.

The chain is built from TRBV6-1 and TRBJ2-6; D gene uncertain. Germline assignment: CDR1 MNHNS and CDR2 SASEGT. This CDR3 is built from 15 residues. Trimming took off 4 bases at V and 0 bases at J, with 7 bases between the two ends. CDR3 in DNA: TGTGCCAGCAGTGTCGAGAGCTCTGGGGCCAACGTCCTGACTTTC. It is translated as CASSVESSGANVLTF.

The rearrangement joins TRBV4-2 to TRBJ2-7; 10 nucleotides line up with TRBD1. This CDR3 has 16 residues. Germline CDR1 and CDR2: LGHNA and YNFKEQ. Losses at the gene ends were 2 bases for V and 7 bases for J; bases not matched to a gene: 11. CDR3 residues: CASSQFPGTGEEEQYF. CDR3 in DNA: TGTGCCAGCAGCCAATTCCCCGGGACAGGGGAGGAGGAGCAGTACTTC.

This chain connects TRBV27 to TRBJ2-5, with D perhaps matching TRBD1 (8 bases). The length of the CDR3 is 17 residues. V lost 0 bases and J lost 5, with 19 bases in between. Germline CDR1 and CDR2: MNHEY and SMNVEV (reference sequence). CDR3 DNA sequence: TGTGCCAGCAGTTTATCCTTTCGACAGGGGCGGGGGGAGACCCAGTACTTC. The encoded protein is CASSLSFRQGRGETQYF.

The chain uses TRBV6-4 and TRBJ2-1, with TRBD2 identical over 14 bases. From germline, CDR1 is MRHNA and CDR2 SNTAGT. The CDR3 runs 16 residues. V shed 0 bases and J 9 bases; nucleotides not matched to a gene: 4. CDR3 DNA: TGTGCCAGCAGTGACTCGACTAGCGGGGGGGCATCTGAGCAGTTCTTC. This codes for CASSDSTSGGASEQFF.

The chain links TRBV6-4 to TRBJ2-6, with TRBD2 matching 7 bases. This CDR3 has 16 amino acids. Germline CDR1 MRHNA, CDR2 SNTAGT. The V and J ends lost 5 bases and 0 bases, in that order; junction bases with no gene match: 4. CDR3 nucleotide sequence: TGTGCCAGCAGTTCCGGGGGGAGCTCTGGGGCCAACGTCCTGACTTTC. Translating it yields CASSSGGSSGANVLTF.

This clone has just one count. The chain uses TRBV9 and TRBJ1-1; 7 bases fit TRBD1. The ends lost 3 bases at V and 1 base at J; junction bases unmatched: 6. Germline CDR1 is SGDLS and CDR2 is YYNGEE. The CDR3 is 15 amino acids. CDR3: CASSAYRGENTEAFF. The DNA for the CDR3 is TGTGCCAGCAGCGCCTACAGGGGCGAGAACACTGAAGCTTTCTTT.

The chain joins TRBV6-1 to TRBJ2-7, with TRBD1 matching over 8 bases. The CDR3 spans 15 residues. With V trimmed by 7 bases and J by 1 base, 9 bases remained unmatched. Per the germline V gene, CDR1 is MNHNS and CDR2 is SASEGT. CDR3 sequence reads: CASIISGTGSYEQYF. CDR3 bases: TGTGCCAGCATTATCTCCGGGACAGGATCCTACGAGCAGTACTTC.

This chain links TRBV2 with TRBJ1-1, with a weak D call TRBD1 (5 bases). Deletions cut 7 bases from V and 5 bases from J, with 11 bases between. The CDR3 is made up of 12 amino acids. CDR1 is SNHLY, CDR2 FYNNEI, per germline. The CDR3 spells CASKGAVTEAFF. The CDR3 coding sequence is TGTGCCAGCAAAGGGGCGGTGACTGAAGCTTTCTTT.

The chain combines TRBV28 with TRBJ1-1; 10 nucleotides agree with TRBD1. V was clipped by 6 bases and J by 4 bases; unmatched bases: 5. Germline V gives CDR1 MDHEN, CDR2 SYDVKM. The length of the CDR3 is 14 residues. The CDR3 DNA follows: TGTGCCAGCAGCCGACAGGGGGCTCGCACTGAAGCTTTCTTT. Translated, it gives CASSRQGARTEAFF.

V usage is TRBV5-1 and J usage is TRBJ2-3; TRBD2 agrees at 8 bases. Looked up from germline, CDR1 is SGHRS and CDR2 is YFSETQ. V trimming: 4 bases; J trimming: 4 bases; junction bases outside the gene matches: 8. The CDR3 length is 15 residues. CDR3 nucleotide sequence: TGCGCCAGCAGCGCGGGGGGTGGAGCGGCAGATACGCAGTATTTT. Translating it yields CASSAGGGAADTQYF.

The CDR3 sequence is CASSLSSGRNYNEQFF. In nucleotides, the CDR3 is TGTGCCAGCAGTTTAAGTAGCGGGAGGAACTACAATGAGCAGTTCTTC. The rearrangement links TRBV27 to TRBJ2-1, with 10 bases that match TRBD2. The CDR3 runs to 16 residues. Trimming removed 2 bases from V and 3 bases from J; junction bases left unmatched: 4. Germline values: CDR1 MNHEY, CDR2 SMNVEV (reference sequence).

The rearrangement joins TRBV27 to TRBJ1-2; a possible D gene is TRBD1 (5 bases). Trimming took off 0 bases at V and 4 bases at J, with 9 bases between the two ends. The CDR3 is made up of 14 amino acids. Germline V CDR1 and CDR2: MNHEY, SMNVEV (reference sequence). The CDR3 coding sequence is TGTGCCAGCAGTTTATCAGGGGCTATCTATGGCTACACCTTC. It encodes CASSLSGAIYGYTF.